This T cell receptor beta chain was captured in a study of shared clonotypes between healthy human individuals. Overall study: Aged between 18 and 49, the donors were a couple of women and three men.

Whole-study findings and limits: Four donors had roughly 5% of their naive CD4 clonotypes in common. An expected dependence of interdonor clonotype sharing on sequencing depth was noted.

CD8 cells regarded as naive lacked CD45RO, were positively chosen for CCR7, and omitted terminally differentiated effector memory CD45RA+ cells. Here immunoSEQ multiplex PCR was the method, and the copy in TCRdb shows in-frame clones only, minus some. The data show some 800,000 clones, about 92% seen once. CDR1 is SGHRS, CDR2 YFSETQ, per germline. The CDR3 has 14 residues. V was pared by 5 bases and J by 3 bases, with 5 bases of the junction left unmatched. About this clone itself: Its antigen remains unknown.

The clonotype was recovered from a young man in good health. The chain joins TRBV5-1 to TRBJ2-1, with 7 positions matching TRBD2. The sequenced material came from naive CD8+ T cells sorted from blood. DNA of the CDR3: TGCGCCAGCAGGGTGAGCGGGGACTACAATGAGCAGTTCTTC. This sequence encodes CASRVSGDYNEQFF.